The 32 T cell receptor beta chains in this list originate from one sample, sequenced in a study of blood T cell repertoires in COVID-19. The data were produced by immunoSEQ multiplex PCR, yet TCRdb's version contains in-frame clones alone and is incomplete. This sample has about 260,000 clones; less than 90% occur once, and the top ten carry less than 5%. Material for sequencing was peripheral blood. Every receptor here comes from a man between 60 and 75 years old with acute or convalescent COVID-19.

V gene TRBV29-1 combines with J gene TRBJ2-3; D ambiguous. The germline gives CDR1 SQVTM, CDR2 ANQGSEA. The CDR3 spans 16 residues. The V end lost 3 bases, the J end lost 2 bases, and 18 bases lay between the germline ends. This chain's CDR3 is CSVEMMRIVVTDTQYF. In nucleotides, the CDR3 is TGCAGCGTTGAGATGATGAGGATCGTTGTCACAGATACGCAGTATTTT.

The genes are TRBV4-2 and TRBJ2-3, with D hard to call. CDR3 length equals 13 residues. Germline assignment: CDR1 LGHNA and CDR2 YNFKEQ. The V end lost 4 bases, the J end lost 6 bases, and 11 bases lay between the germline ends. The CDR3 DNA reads TGTGCCAGCAGCCCCAATCCACAGGATACGCAGTATTTT. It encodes CASSPNPQDTQYF.

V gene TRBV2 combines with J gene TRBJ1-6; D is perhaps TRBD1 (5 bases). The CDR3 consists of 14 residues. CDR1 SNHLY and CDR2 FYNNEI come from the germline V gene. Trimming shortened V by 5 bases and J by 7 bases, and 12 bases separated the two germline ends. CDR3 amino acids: CASSTQGGNSPLHF. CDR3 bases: TGTGCCAGCAGTACCCAGGGAGGGAATTCACCCCTCCACTTT.

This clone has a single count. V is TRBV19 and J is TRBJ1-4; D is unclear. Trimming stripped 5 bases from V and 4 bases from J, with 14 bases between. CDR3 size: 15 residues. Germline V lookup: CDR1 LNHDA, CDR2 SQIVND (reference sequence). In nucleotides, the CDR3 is TGTGCCAGTAGTGAGGCGCGACGGAATAATGAAAAACTGTTTTTT. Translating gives CASSEARRNNEKLFF.

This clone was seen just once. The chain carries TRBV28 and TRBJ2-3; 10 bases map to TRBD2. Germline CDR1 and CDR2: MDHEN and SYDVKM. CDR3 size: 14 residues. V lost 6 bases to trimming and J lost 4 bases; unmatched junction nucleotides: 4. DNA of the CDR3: TGTGCCAGCAGGCCTAGCGGGAGCGCAGATACGCAGTATTTT. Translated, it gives CASRPSGSADTQYF. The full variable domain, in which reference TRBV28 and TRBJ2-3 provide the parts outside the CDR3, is DVKVTQSSRYLVKRTGEKVFLECVQDMDHENMFWYRQDPGLGLRLIYFSYDVKMKEKGDIPEGYSVSREKKERFSLILESASTNQTSMYLCASRPSGSADTQYFGPGTRLTVL.

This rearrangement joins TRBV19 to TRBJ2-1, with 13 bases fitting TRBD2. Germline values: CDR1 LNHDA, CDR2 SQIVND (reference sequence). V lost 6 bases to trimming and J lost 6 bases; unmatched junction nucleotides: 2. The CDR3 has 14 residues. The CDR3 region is CASRLAGGSNEQFF. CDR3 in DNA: TGTGCCAGTAGACTAGCGGGGGGGTCCAATGAGCAGTTCTTC.

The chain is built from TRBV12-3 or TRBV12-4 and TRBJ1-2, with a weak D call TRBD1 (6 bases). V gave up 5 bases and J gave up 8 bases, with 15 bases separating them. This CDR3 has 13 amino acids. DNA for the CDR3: TGTGCCAGCAGTGTGACAGGATTAGACGGCTACACCTTC. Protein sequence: CASSVTGLDGYTF.

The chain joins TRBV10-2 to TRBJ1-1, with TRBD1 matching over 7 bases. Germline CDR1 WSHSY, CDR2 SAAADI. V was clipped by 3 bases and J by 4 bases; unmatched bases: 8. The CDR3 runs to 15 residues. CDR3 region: CASSDRGKGATEAFF. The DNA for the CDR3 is TGCGCCAGCAGTGATAGGGGTAAGGGGGCCACTGAAGCTTTCTTT.

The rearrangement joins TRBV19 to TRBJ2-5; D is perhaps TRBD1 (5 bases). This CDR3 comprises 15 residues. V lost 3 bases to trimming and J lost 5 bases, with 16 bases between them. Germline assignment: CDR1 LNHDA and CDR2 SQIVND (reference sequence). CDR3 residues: CASSILQAGGETQYF. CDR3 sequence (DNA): TGTGCCAGTAGTATTTTACAGGCCGGTGGGGAGACCCAGTACTTC.

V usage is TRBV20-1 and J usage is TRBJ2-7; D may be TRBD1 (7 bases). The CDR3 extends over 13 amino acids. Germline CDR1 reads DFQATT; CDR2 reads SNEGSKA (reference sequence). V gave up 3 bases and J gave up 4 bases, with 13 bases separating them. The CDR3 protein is CSASPGGLYEQYF. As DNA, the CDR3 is TGCAGTGCTAGTCCAGGGGGGCTGTACGAGCAGTACTTC.

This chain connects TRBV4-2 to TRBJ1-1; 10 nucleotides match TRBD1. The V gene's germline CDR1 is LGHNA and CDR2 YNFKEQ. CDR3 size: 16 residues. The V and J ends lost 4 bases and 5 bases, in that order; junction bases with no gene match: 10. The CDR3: CASSPDRGRIETEAFF. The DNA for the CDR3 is TGTGCCAGCAGCCCCGACAGGGGGCGGATAGAGACTGAAGCTTTCTTT.

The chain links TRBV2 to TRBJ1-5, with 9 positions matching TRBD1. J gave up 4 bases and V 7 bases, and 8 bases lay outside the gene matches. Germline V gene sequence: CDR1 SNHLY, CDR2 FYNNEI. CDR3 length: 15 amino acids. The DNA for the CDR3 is TGTGCCAGCACGAACGTACAGGGGGCGAATCAGCCCCAGCATTTT. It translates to CASTNVQGANQPQHF.

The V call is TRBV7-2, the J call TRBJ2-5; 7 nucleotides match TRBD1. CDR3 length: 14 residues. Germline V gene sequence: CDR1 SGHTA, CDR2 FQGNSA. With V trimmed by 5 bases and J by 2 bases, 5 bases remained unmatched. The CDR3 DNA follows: TGTGCCAGCAGCCCGACGGGACAGCAAGAGACCCAGTACTTC. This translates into CASSPTGQQETQYF.

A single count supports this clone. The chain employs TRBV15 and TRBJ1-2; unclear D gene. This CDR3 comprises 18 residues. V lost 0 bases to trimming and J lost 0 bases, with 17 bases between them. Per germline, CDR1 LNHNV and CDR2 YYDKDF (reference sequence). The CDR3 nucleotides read TGTGCCACCAGCAGAGAGCGAGACATACTCCAACCTAACTATGGCTACACCTTC. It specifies CATSRERDILQPNYGYTF.

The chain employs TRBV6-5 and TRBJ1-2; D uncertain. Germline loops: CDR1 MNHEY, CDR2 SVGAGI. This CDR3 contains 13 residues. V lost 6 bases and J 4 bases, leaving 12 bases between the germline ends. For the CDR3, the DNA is TGTGCCAGCAGGAAAACAGAGCTCTATGGCTACACCTTC. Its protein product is CASRKTELYGYTF.

The CDR3: CATQGQTNTGELFF. In DNA, the CDR3 is TGTGCCACCCAGGGACAGACGAACACCGGGGAGCTGTTTTTT. This sequence joins TRBV4-2 and TRBJ2-2; TRBD1 agrees at 7 bases. This CDR3 spans 14 amino acids. CDR1 and CDR2 from the germline V gene are LGHNA and YNFKEQ. Trimming removed 10 bases from V and 0 bases from J; junction bases left unmatched: 5.

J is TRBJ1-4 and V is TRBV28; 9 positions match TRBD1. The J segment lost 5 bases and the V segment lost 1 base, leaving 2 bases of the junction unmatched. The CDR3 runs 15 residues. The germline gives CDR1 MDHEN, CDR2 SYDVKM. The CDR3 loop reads CASSLLGTGNEKLFF. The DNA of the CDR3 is TGTGCCAGCAGTTTATTAGGGACAGGGAATGAAAAACTGTTTTTT.

DNA of the CDR3: TGTGCCAGCAGTGGTGGCGGAACCGCCCATGAGCAGTTCTTC. It is translated as CASSGGGTAHEQFF. V and J are TRBV2 and TRBJ2-1; no reliable D call. Germline CDR1 and CDR2: SNHLY and FYNNEI. The length of the CDR3 is 14 residues. Trimming took off 4 bases at V and 8 bases at J, with 15 bases between the two ends.

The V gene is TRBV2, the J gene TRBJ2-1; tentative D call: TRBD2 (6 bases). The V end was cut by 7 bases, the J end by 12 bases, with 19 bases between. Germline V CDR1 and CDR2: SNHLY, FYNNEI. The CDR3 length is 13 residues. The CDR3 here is CASMTGASIGQFF. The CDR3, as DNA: TGTGCCAGCATGACGGGAGCTTCTATCGGGCAGTTCTTC.

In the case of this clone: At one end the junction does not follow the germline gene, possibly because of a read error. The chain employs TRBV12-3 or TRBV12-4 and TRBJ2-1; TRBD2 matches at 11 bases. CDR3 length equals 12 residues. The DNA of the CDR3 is TGTGCCAGCAGCGCCGGGACTAGCGGAGGCCTCTTC. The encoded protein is CASSAGTSGGLF.

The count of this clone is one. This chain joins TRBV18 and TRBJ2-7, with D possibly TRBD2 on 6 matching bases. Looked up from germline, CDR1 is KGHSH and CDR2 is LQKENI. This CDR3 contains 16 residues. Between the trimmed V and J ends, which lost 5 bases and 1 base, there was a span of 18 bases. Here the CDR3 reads CASSAGLGLRSYEQYF. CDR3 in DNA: TGTGCCAGCTCAGCTGGCCTGGGACTCCGTTCCTACGAGCAGTACTTC.

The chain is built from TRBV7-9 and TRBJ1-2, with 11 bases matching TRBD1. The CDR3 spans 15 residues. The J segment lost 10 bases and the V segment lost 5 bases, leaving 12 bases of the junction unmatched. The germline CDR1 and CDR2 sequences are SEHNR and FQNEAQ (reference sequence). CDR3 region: CASSVPGQGEFDYTF. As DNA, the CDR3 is TGTGCCAGCAGCGTCCCGGGACAGGGGGAATTTGACTACACCTTC.

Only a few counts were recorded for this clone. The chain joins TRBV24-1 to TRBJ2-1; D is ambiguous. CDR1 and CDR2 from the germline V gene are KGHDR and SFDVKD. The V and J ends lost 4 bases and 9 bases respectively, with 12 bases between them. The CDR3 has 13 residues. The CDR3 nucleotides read TGTGCCACCAGTGAACCCCACAGTACTGAGCAGTTCTTC. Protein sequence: CATSEPHSTEQFF.

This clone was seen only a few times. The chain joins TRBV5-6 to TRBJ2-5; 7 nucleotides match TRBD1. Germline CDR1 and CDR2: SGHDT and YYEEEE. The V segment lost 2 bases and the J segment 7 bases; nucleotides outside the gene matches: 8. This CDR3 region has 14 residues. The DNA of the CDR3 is TGTGCCAGCAGCTTTGGGACAGCGAGTCCGACCCAGTACTTC. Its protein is CASSFGTASPTQYF.

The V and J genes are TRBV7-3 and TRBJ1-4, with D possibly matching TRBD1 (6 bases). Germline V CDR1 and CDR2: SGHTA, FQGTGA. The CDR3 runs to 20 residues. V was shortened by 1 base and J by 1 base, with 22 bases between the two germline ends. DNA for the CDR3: TGTGCCAGCAGCTTAAGAGTCCCTCCACAGGGAAATCTAACTAATGAAAAACTGTTTTTT. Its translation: CASSLRVPPQGNLTNEKLFF.

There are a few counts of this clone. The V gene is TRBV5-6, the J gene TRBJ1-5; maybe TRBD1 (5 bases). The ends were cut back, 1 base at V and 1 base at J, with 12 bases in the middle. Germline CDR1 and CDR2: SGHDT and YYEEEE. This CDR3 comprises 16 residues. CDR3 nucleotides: TGTGCCAGCAGCTTGCTGATGGGGGGGAGCAATCAGCCCCAGCATTTT. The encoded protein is CASSLLMGGSNQPQHF.

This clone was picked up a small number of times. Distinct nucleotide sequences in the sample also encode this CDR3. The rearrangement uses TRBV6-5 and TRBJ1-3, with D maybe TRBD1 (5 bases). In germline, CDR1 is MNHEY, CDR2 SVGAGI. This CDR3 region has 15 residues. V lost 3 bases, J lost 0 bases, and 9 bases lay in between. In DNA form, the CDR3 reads TGTGCCAGCAGTTATGACAGAAGCTCTGGAAACACCATATATTTT. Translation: CASSYDRSSGNTIYF.

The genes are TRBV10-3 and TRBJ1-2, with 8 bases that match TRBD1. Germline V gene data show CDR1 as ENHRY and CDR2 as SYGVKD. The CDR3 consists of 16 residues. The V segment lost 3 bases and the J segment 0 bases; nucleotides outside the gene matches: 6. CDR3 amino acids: CAISDRTGTANYGYTF. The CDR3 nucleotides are TGTGCCATCAGTGACCGGACAGGGACAGCTAACTATGGCTACACCTTC.

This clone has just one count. The DNA for the CDR3 is TGCAGTGCTAGTACAGAAACTATACCGGGGTATTCTAACTATGGCTACACCTTC. Its protein product is CSASTETIPGYSNYGYTF. The rearrangement links TRBV20-1 to TRBJ1-2; D gene ambiguous. Trimming removed 3 bases from V and 0 bases from J, with 23 bases in between. Germline V gene lookup returns CDR1 DFQATT and CDR2 SNEGSKA (reference sequence). The CDR3 runs to 18 residues.

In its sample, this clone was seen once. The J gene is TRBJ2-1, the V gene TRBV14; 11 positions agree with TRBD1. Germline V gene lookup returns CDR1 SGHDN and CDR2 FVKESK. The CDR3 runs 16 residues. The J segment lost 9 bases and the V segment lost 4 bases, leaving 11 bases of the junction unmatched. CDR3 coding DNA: TGTGCCAGCAGCCGGCCCCTGGGGACAGGGGGTACTGAGCAGTTCTTC. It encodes CASSRPLGTGGTEQFF.

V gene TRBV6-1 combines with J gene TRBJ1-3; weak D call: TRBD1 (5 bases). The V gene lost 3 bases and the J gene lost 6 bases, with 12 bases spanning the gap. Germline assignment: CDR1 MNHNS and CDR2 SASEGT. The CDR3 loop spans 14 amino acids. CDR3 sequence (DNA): TGTGCCAGCAGTGAGCCGGGGGAAGCAAACACCATATATTTT. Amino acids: CASSEPGEANTIYF.

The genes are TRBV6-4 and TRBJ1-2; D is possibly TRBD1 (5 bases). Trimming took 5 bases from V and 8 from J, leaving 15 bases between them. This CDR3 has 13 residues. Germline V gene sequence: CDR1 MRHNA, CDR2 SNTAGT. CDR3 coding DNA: TGTGCCAGCAGTCCGGGCAGGGCAGGCGGCTACACCTTC. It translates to CASSPGRAGGYTF.